This T cell receptor beta chain was identified in a study of Graves' ophthalmopathy and Graves' hyperthyroidism. The wider study: The term stable hyperthyroidism indicated an absence of ophthalmopathy within 18 months of follow-up. Whole-study findings and limits: Separation of ophthalmopathy from stable hyperthyroidism was achieved by a 13-signature model, at roughly 90% sensitivity and 81.08% specificity.

This clonotype appeared many times. No antigen is known for it. Using RNA transcripts, the TCR beta CDR3 regions were amplified. An opening RT-PCR round employed HTBI primers and preceded a second-round multiplex PCR. Each CDR3 protein is one row after TCRdb ran MiXCR on the multiplex PCR reads. The table has around 1.1 million distinct CDR3 sequences, about 35% seen once. The CDR3 spans 15 residues. Germline V lookup: CDR1 SGHRS, CDR2 YFSETQ. The germline V and J ends were trimmed by 0 bases and 4 bases, with 11 bases remaining between them. The gene calls are TRBV5-1 and TRBJ1-5, with D unresolved. The sequenced sample consisted of peripheral blood or thyroid tissue (not recorded which). This TCR was recovered from an adult man with Graves' hyperthyroidism. The CDR3 DNA follows: TGCGCCAGCAGCTTGGGGGTGCAGACTAATCAGCCCCAGCATTTT. It encodes CASSLGVQTNQPQHF.